These 7 T cell receptor beta chains were all obtained from the same sample, sequenced in a study of T cells in narcolepsy. Sequenced by immunoSEQ multiplex PCR; TCRdb stores in-frame clones only, minus some. Found here are tens of thousands of clones, around 79% of them singletons; the top ten hold about 6%. The sequencing sample was made of memory (CD45RA-) CD4+ T cells from blood. The receptors here all came from a human donor in good health.

The count of this clone is one. The genes are TRBV28 and TRBJ2-7; TRBD1 matches at 9 bases. This CDR3 is built from 18 residues. The germline V gene has CDR1 MDHEN and CDR2 SYDVKM. Trimming removed 4 bases from V and 2 bases from J; junction bases left unmatched: 15. CDR3 residues: CASSSSPWTGETTYEQYF. The CDR3 coding sequence is TGTGCCAGCAGTTCTTCCCCCTGGACAGGGGAAACAACCTACGAGCAGTACTTC.

The chain links TRBV29-1 to TRBJ1-2, with a possible D match to TRBD1 (5 bases). The CDR3 totals 13 residues. V was clipped by 4 bases and J by 2 bases, with 11 bases between them. Germline V gene data show CDR1 as SQVTM and CDR2 as ANQGSEA. The CDR3 sequence is CSVARDGNYGYTF. CDR3 nucleotides: TGCAGCGTTGCCCGGGACGGAAACTATGGCTACACCTTC.

J is TRBJ2-3 and V is TRBV5-4; 13 bases are a match to TRBD2. This CDR3 region has 17 residues. Germline V gene data show CDR1 as SGHNT and CDR2 as YYREEE (reference sequence). J lost 1 base, V lost 3 bases, and 5 bases had no gene match. CDR3 residues: CASSSVTSGRRTDTQYF. The DNA for the CDR3 is TGTGCCAGCAGCTCGGTGACTAGCGGGAGGCGCACAGATACGCAGTATTTT.

The chain links TRBV21-1 to TRBJ1-3; the table gives TRBD1 as D, unverified against the DNA. TRBV21-1 is annotated as a pseudogene. This CDR3 comprises 16 residues. CDR3 loop: CASSYMAGSFGNTIYF. In DNA form, the CDR3 reads TGTGCCAGCAGCTATATGGCAGGGTCATTTGGAAACACCATATATTTT.

The chain combines TRBV15 with TRBJ2-7, with D perhaps matching TRBD2 (6 bases). The germline V gene encodes CDR1 LNHNV and CDR2 YYDKDF (reference sequence). The CDR3 covers 13 residues. Trimming pared 3 bases from V and 1 base from J, leaving 7 bases between. CDR3 sequence (DNA): TGTGCCACCAGCAGGGGACTGTCCTACGAGCAGTACTTC. The encoded protein is CATSRGLSYEQYF.

By frequency in the sample, this clone is medium-sized. This chain uses TRBV5-1 with TRBJ1-1; no reliable D call. V was pared by 4 bases and J by 1 base, with 11 bases between. The CDR3 has 14 residues. Looked up from germline, CDR1 is SGHRS and CDR2 is YFSETQ. The CDR3 loop reads CASSPGSENTEAFF. CDR3 bases: TGCGCCAGCAGCCCCGGTTCTGAGAACACTGAAGCTTTCTTT. Full variable domain (remainder filled in from reference TRBV5-1 and TRBJ1-1): KAGVTQTPRYLIKTRGQQVTLSCSPISGHRSVSWYQQTPGQGLQFLFEYFSETQRNKGNFPGRFSGRQFSNSRSEMNVSTLELGDSALYLCASSPGSENTEAFFGQGTRLTVV.

This clone has just one count. The chain recombines TRBV6-8 with TRBJ2-7; D perhaps matches TRBD2 (6 bases). This CDR3 spans 14 amino acids. The V and J ends lost 5 bases and 4 bases respectively, with 15 bases between them. Germline values: CDR1 MNHGY, CDR2 SAAAGT. DNA for the CDR3: TGTGCCAGCAGTGAAGGAGGGACGGGGTACGAGCAGTACTTC. Translating it yields CASSEGGTGYEQYF.